The 21 T cell receptor beta chains listed next were all sequenced from one sample in a study of radiotherapy plus CTLA-4 blockade in lung cancer. Sequencing was performed with immunoSEQ multiplex PCR; in TCRdb, only in-frame clones are kept and a portion is missing. The table lists 60,000 to 75,000 clones, 70% to 80% of them singletons. Material: peripheral blood, obtained from a patient treated with radiotherapy plus ipilimumab. The origin of the receptors is a human donor with non-small cell lung cancer whose response to radiotherapy plus ipilimumab could not be evaluated. Some clones in this sample may be carry-over from other donors' samples.

V and J are TRBV4-3 and TRBJ1-6; 9 nucleotides agree with TRBD1. Germline trimming cut 0 bases from V and 10 bases from J; bases unmatched to any gene: 4. The CDR3 loop spans 15 amino acids. Germline CDR1 reads LGHNA; CDR2 reads YSLEER. CDR3 in DNA: TGCGCCAGCAGCCAAGATTGGACAGGGGACTCACCCCTCCACTTT. It encodes CASSQDWTGDSPLHF.

This clone has more than one count but fewer than ten. The chain employs TRBV18 and TRBJ1-1; D may be TRBD1 (5 bases). The germline V and J ends were trimmed by 4 bases and 0 bases, with 6 bases remaining between them. In germline, CDR1 is KGHSH, CDR2 LQKENI. The CDR3 is 13 residues long. This CDR3 is CASSQGMNTEAFF. CDR3 DNA sequence: TGTGCCAGCTCACAGGGGATGAACACTGAAGCTTTCTTT.

The chain joins TRBV7-2 to TRBJ1-6; maybe TRBD1 (5 bases). The ends were cut back, 0 bases at V and 11 bases at J, with 14 bases in the middle. This CDR3 is built from 15 residues. In germline, CDR1 is SGHTA, CDR2 FQGNSA. DNA for the CDR3: TGTGCCAGCAGCTTAGCACTGGACAACCTGACACCCCTCCACTTT. Its protein product is CASSLALDNLTPLHF.

The genes are TRBV9 and TRBJ1-4; possibly TRBD1 for D (5 bases). Germline loops: CDR1 SGDLS, CDR2 YYNGEE. V dropped 2 bases and J dropped 1 base, with 12 bases sitting between them. The CDR3 is 16 amino acids. The CDR3 DNA reads TGTGCCAGCAGCGTGGGGAGGGGCGGAACTAATGAAAAACTGTTTTTT. It codes for CASSVGRGGTNEKLFF.

This clone was seen once. The chain employs TRBV5-1 and TRBJ2-1; 7 positions agree with TRBD2. The CDR3 sequence is 15 residues long. Germline V gives CDR1 SGHRS, CDR2 YFSETQ. J was trimmed by 4 bases and V by 0 bases; bases with no gene match: 4. Here the CDR3 DNA reads TGCGCCAGCAGCTTGGAGCTAGCGGATTACAATGAGCAGTTCTTC. It specifies CASSLELADYNEQFF.

V usage is TRBV5-1 and J usage is TRBJ1-1, with D maybe TRBD1 (5 bases). V lost 0 bases and J 0 bases, leaving 21 bases between the germline ends. Germline lookup yields CDR1 SGHRS and CDR2 YFSETQ. The CDR3 loop spans 19 amino acids. The CDR3 bases are TGCGCCAGCAGCTTGGCCATCCAAGACAGAGATACCATGAACACTGAAGCTTTCTTT. As protein: CASSLAIQDRDTMNTEAFF.

The rearrangement uses TRBV5-6 and TRBJ2-7; tentative D call: TRBD2 (6 bases). The CDR3 consists of 16 residues. The V and J ends lost 5 bases and 4 bases respectively, with 22 bases between them. The germline gives CDR1 SGHDT, CDR2 YYEEEE. CDR3: CASSLGWPLGTYEQYF. The CDR3 coding sequence is TGTGCCAGCAGTCTGGGGTGGCCTTTAGGGACTTACGAGCAGTACTTC.

This clone was counted a few times. The chain has TRBV14 and TRBJ1-4; D call uncertain. There are 13 residues in the CDR3. Germline V gene sequence: CDR1 SGHDN, CDR2 FVKESK. Trimming took off 1 base at V and 10 bases at J, with 10 bases between the two ends. The CDR3 nucleotides are TGTGCCAGCAGCCAAGGGGCCCTGGGAAAACTGTTTTTT. The encoded protein is CASSQGALGKLFF.

The chain links TRBV28 to TRBJ1-5; no firm D call. There are 12 residues in the CDR3. Looked up from germline, CDR1 is MDHEN and CDR2 is SYDVKM. V was clipped by 6 bases and J by 3 bases, with 6 bases between them. CDR3 coding DNA: TGTGCCAGCAGGAGTGTCAATCAGCCCCAGCATTTT. Amino acids: CASRSVNQPQHF.

The gene calls are TRBV29-1 and TRBJ2-1; D may be TRBD2 (5 bases). This CDR3 is 15 amino acids long. Trimming removed 5 bases at V and 7 bases at J, with 21 bases between. The germline CDR1 and CDR2 sequences are SQVTM and ANQGSEA. In DNA form, the CDR3 reads TGCAGCGTTATGGGCACAGCACCCCGAGGGAATGAGCAGTTCTTC. Protein sequence: CSVMGTAPRGNEQFF.

The chain recombines TRBV11-3 with TRBJ2-1; possibly TRBD2 for D (7 bases). The V end was cut by 1 base, the J end by 7 bases, with 11 bases between. CDR1 is SGHNT and CDR2 is YENEEA in the germline V gene. The CDR3 contains 14 residues. CDR3 loop: CASSLGGGGNEQFF. CDR3 nucleotide sequence: TGTGCCAGCAGCTTAGGAGGGGGGGGGAATGAGCAGTTCTTC.

This clone was found a few times. The chain links TRBV19 to TRBJ1-5, with 9 positions matching TRBD1. The ends lost 3 bases at V and 3 bases at J; junction bases unmatched: 9. Germline V lookup: CDR1 LNHDA, CDR2 SQIVND (reference sequence). CDR3 length: 17 amino acids. The CDR3 coding sequence is TGTGCCAGTAGTATCTCCGGACAGGGGTTGAACAATCAGCCCCAGCATTTT. Its protein product is CASSISGQGLNNQPQHF. Combining the CDR3 with reference TRBV19 and TRBJ1-5 gives the whole variable domain DGGITQSPKYLFRKEGQNVTLSCEQNLNHDAMYWYRQDPGQGLRLIYYSQIVNDFQKGDIAEGYSVSREKKESFPLTVTSAQKNPTAFYLCASSISGQGLNNQPQHFGDGTRLSIL.

The chain uses TRBV27 and TRBJ1-1, with 8 bases that match TRBD1. The junction had 7 bases not matched to a gene; V was cut back by 6 bases and J by 4 bases. Germline V gene lookup returns CDR1 MNHEY and CDR2 SMNVEV (reference sequence). This CDR3 contains 14 residues. CDR3 sequence: CASSPGGGSTEAFF. In DNA, the CDR3 is TGTGCCAGCAGCCCAGGGGGCGGGAGCACTGAAGCTTTCTTT.

J is TRBJ2-2 and V is TRBV5-4, with 7 bases fitting TRBD1. Trimming cost V 0 bases and J 5 bases; bases outside gene matches: 7. The CDR3 runs 16 residues. Germline V gene sequence: CDR1 SGHNT, CDR2 YYREEE (reference sequence). The CDR3 sequence: CASSLGGQSYTGELFF. The CDR3 nucleotides read TGTGCCAGCAGCTTGGGGGGACAGTCCTATACCGGGGAGCTGTTTTTT. The variable domain in full, completed from reference TRBV5-4 and TRBJ2-2, reads ETGVTQSPTHLIKTRGQQVTLRCSSQSGHNTVSWYQQALGQGPQFIFQYYREEENGRGNFPPRFSGLQFPNYSSELNVNALELDDSALYLCASSLGGQSYTGELFFGEGSRLTVL.

The chain recombines TRBV11-2 with TRBJ2-7, with 9 bases matching TRBD1. CDR1 is SGHAT, CDR2 FQNNGV, per germline. This CDR3 is built from 15 residues. The V and J ends lost 4 bases and 8 bases, in that order; junction bases with no gene match: 12. CDR3 nucleotides: TGTGCCAGCAGCTCCAGGACAGGGGACACAGATAAGCAGTACTTC. Translation: CASSSRTGDTDKQYF.

This clone was seen only a few times. V gene TRBV9 combines with J gene TRBJ2-3; D may be TRBD1 (7 bases). V lost 4 bases to trimming and J lost 0 bases, with 18 bases between them. Germline assignment: CDR1 SGDLS and CDR2 YYNGEE. This CDR3 contains 17 residues. DNA of the CDR3: TGTGCCAGCAGCCTCCTCAGGGGGGATTTTAGCACAGATACGCAGTATTTT. Translated, it gives CASSLLRGDFSTDTQYF.

This chain connects TRBV5-1 to TRBJ2-5; D is unresolved. TRBJ2-7 explains the end of the DNA better; the J call may be wrong. The CDR3 is 13 residues long. Germline V gene lookup returns CDR1 SGHRS and CDR2 YFSETQ. CDR3 in amino acids: CASSLVGNYEQYF. The CDR3 DNA is TGCGCCAGCAGCTTGGTAGGCAACTACGAGCAGTACTTC.

Remarks on this clone: Compared with germline, one end of the junction differs, possibly owing to a read error. The chain is built from TRBV2 and TRBJ2-1; a weak D match, TRBD1 (5 bases). The CDR3 runs 14 residues. From germline, CDR1 is SNHLY and CDR2 FYNNEI. In DNA, the CDR3 is TGTGCCAGCCAACAGCAGGGCTCCCACAATGAGCAGTTCTTC. It translates to CASQQQGSHNEQFF.

This clone was picked up a small number of times. This sequence joins TRBV9 and TRBJ1-4; D not resolved. Trimming took 4 bases from V and 6 from J, leaving 10 bases between them. This CDR3 has 13 residues. Germline CDR1 is SGDLS and CDR2 is YYNGEE. The CDR3 region has the DNA TGTGCCAGCAGCCCCTACACAGATGAAAAACTGTTTTTT. This codes for CASSPYTDEKLFF.

The table lists this clone with a count of one. This chain connects TRBV6-5 to TRBJ1-1; perhaps TRBD1 as D (5 bases). CDR3 length equals 15 residues. CDR1 is MNHEY, CDR2 SVGAGI, per germline. Trimming cost V 3 bases and J 3 bases, with 14 bases left between them. The CDR3 is CASSYLGWGDTEAFF. In nucleotides, the CDR3 is TGTGCCAGCAGTTATCTTGGGTGGGGGGACACTGAAGCTTTCTTT.

J is TRBJ2-7 and V is TRBV10-3; unclear D gene. The CDR3 is 13 residues long. Trimming cost V 0 bases and J 6 bases, with 9 bases left between them. Germline V gene lookup returns CDR1 ENHRY and CDR2 SYGVKD. The CDR3 spells CAISESRGAEQYF. The CDR3 nucleotides read TGTGCCATCAGTGAGTCACGAGGAGCCGAGCAGTACTTC.